These 29 T cell receptor beta chains originate from one sample sequenced in a study of shared clonotypes between healthy human individuals. Here immunoSEQ multiplex PCR was the method, and the copy in TCRdb shows in-frame clones only, minus some. The table lists millions of clones, roughly 92% of them singletons. Sequencing was carried out using naive CD4+ T cells sorted from blood. Subset noted: CD45RA+ positively selected. These TCRs come from a man in his late teens or twenties in good health.

Worth noting for this clone: The same CDR3 also results from other DNA sequences found in this sample. The CDR3 is CASSNRETQYF. In nucleotides, the CDR3 is TGTGCCAGTAGCAACAGAGAGACCCAGTACTTC. The chain couples TRBV19 to TRBJ2-5; D not resolved. The V end lost 6 bases, the J end lost 4 bases, and 6 bases lay between the germline ends. The CDR3 spans 11 residues. The germline V gene encodes CDR1 LNHDA and CDR2 SQIVND (reference sequence).

This sequence joins TRBV28 and TRBJ1-1; the D is unclear. The germline gives CDR1 MDHEN, CDR2 SYDVKM. V was cut by 5 bases and J by 1 base, with 14 bases left in between. The CDR3 is made up of 15 amino acids. In DNA form, the CDR3 reads TGTGCCAGCAGTAAAGAAGGGCTGGGGAACACTGAAGCTTTCTTT. This gives the protein CASSKEGLGNTEAFF.

The gene calls are TRBV4-1 and TRBJ2-1; D remains ambiguous. The CDR3 extends over 17 amino acids. V lost 0 bases, J lost 4 bases, and 16 bases lay in between. The germline V gene encodes CDR1 MGHRA and CDR2 YSYEKL. The CDR3: CASSQDYGVGNYNEQFF. The CDR3 DNA sequence: TGCGCCAGCAGCCAAGATTACGGAGTCGGAAATTACAATGAGCAGTTCTTC.

The chain employs TRBV7-9 and TRBJ1-4; unclear D gene. Trimming left V 5 bases short and J 5 bases short, with 12 bases between. Germline V gene sequence: CDR1 SEHNR, CDR2 FQNEAQ (reference sequence). The CDR3 extends over 14 amino acids. CDR3: CASSPIGYNEKLFF. DNA for the CDR3: TGTGCCAGCAGCCCTATCGGGTACAATGAAAAACTGTTTTTT.

With regard to this clone: Different DNA sequences within this sample yield the same CDR3. This chain connects TRBV30 to TRBJ1-5, with D tentatively TRBD1 (6 bases). Trimming shortened V by 1 base and J by 1 base, and 8 bases separated the two germline ends. Germline lookup yields CDR1 GTSNPN and CDR2 SVGIG (reference sequence). CDR3 length equals 14 residues. In DNA form, the CDR3 reads TGTGCCTGGAGTGGGACAGCAAGCAATCAGCCCCAGCATTTT. This sequence encodes CAWSGTASNQPQHF.

With regard to this clone: Other DNA sequences in the same sample also yield this CDR3. The chain uses TRBV7-2 and TRBJ2-3, with 8 bases matching TRBD2. With V trimmed by 2 bases and J by 4 bases, 5 bases remained unmatched. The CDR3 is 15 amino acids. CDR1 and CDR2 (germline): SGHTA, FQGNSA. The CDR3 DNA reads TGTGCCAGCAGCTTACTGGCGGGAGGATCAGATACGCAGTATTTT. The encoded protein is CASSLLAGGSDTQYF.

The chain couples TRBV5-1 to TRBJ2-5; maybe TRBD1 (5 bases). The CDR3 runs to 15 residues. CDR1 and CDR2 from the germline V gene are SGHRS and YFSETQ. The V end was cut by 1 base, the J end by 1 base, with 11 bases between. CDR3 in amino acids: CASSLNRQFQETQYF. Written as DNA, the CDR3 is TGCGCCAGCAGCTTGAACAGACAGTTCCAAGAGACCCAGTACTTC.

The V gene is TRBV6-6, the J gene TRBJ2-1; a weak D match, TRBD1 (6 bases). V was cut by 0 bases and J by 7 bases, with 10 bases left in between. The CDR3 loop spans 14 amino acids. Germline V gene lookup returns CDR1 MNHNY and CDR2 SVGAGI (reference sequence). The CDR3 region has the DNA TGTGCCAGCAGTTACTCACAGGGTCCAAATGAGCAGTTCTTC. Translation: CASSYSQGPNEQFF.

V and J are TRBV10-1 and TRBJ2-2; perhaps TRBD1 as D (6 bases). The V gene lost 9 bases and the J gene lost 4 bases, with 9 bases spanning the gap. The CDR3 runs 12 residues. Germline V CDR1 and CDR2: WNHNN, SYGVQD (reference sequence). CDR3 region: CASSQGTGELFF. CDR3 sequence (DNA): TGCGCCAGTTCACAGGGCACCGGGGAGCTGTTTTTT.

The V call is TRBV9, the J call TRBJ2-3; 9 bases fit TRBD2. The CDR3 covers 15 residues. The V gene's germline CDR1 is SGDLS and CDR2 YYNGEE. The ends lost 0 bases at V and 9 bases at J; junction bases unmatched: 8. Written as DNA, the CDR3 is TGTGCCAGCAGCGTAGAGCTTGCGGGGGGGCTGACGCAGTATTTT. Translating gives CASSVELAGGLTQYF. The entire variable domain, with the rest obtained from reference TRBV9 and TRBJ2-3, is as follows: DSGVTQTPKHLITATGQRVTLRCSPRSGDLSVYWYQQSLDQGLQFLIQYYNGEERAKGNILERFSAQQFPDLHSELNLSSLELGDSALYFCASSVELAGGLTQYFGPGTRLTVL.

The V gene is TRBV28, the J gene TRBJ1-4; D is undetermined. Between the trimmed V and J ends, which lost 5 bases and 8 bases, there was a span of 15 bases. The CDR3 is 14 amino acids. CDR1 is MDHEN and CDR2 is SYDVKM in the germline V gene. CDR3 DNA sequence: TGTGCCAGCAGTCAGGAAACTCCGGGGGAAAAACTGTTTTTT. Amino acids: CASSQETPGEKLFF.

This chain joins TRBV27 and TRBJ1-2, with 7 bases identical to TRBD1. J gave up 10 bases and V 5 bases, and 13 bases lay outside the gene matches. CDR1 and CDR2 from the germline V gene are MNHEY and SMNVEV (reference sequence). This CDR3 spans 14 amino acids. CDR3 loop: CASSLGRSQGDYTF. The CDR3 DNA reads as TGTGCCAGCAGTCTCGGTCGGTCCCAGGGGGACTACACCTTC.

This clone was recorded a few times. The gene calls are TRBV5-1 and TRBJ1-1, with D perhaps matching TRBD1 (5 bases). The germline CDR1 and CDR2 sequences are SGHRS and YFSETQ. V dropped 2 bases and J dropped 11 bases, with 10 bases sitting between them. There are 11 residues in the CDR3. The CDR3 sequence is CASSLGREAFF. For the CDR3, the DNA is TGCGCCAGCAGCTTAGGCAGGGAGGCTTTCTTT.

The chain has TRBV19 and TRBJ1-4, with D unresolved. Per germline, CDR1 LNHDA and CDR2 SQIVND (reference sequence). V gave up 6 bases and J gave up 0 bases, with 11 bases separating them. This CDR3 spans 15 amino acids. CDR3 sequence (DNA): TGTGCCAGTAGCGGGGTCGCTACAACTAATGAAAAACTGTTTTTT. Protein sequence: CASSGVATTNEKLFF. Supplemented by reference TRBV19 and TRBJ1-4, the full variable domain reads DGGITQSPKYLFRKEGQNVTLSCEQNLNHDAMYWYRQDPGQGLRLIYYSQIVNDFQKGDIAEGYSVSREKKESFPLTVTSAQKNPTAFYLCASSGVATTNEKLFFGSGTQLSVL.

The chain carries TRBV2 and TRBJ1-1; tentative D call: TRBD1 (5 bases). The length of the CDR3 is 15 residues. CDR1 is SNHLY, CDR2 FYNNEI, per germline. V lost 1 base and J 0 bases, leaving 9 bases between the germline ends. CDR3 in DNA: TGTGCCAGCAGTGAAGATGAGGGGCTGAACACTGAAGCTTTCTTT. It specifies CASSEDEGLNTEAFF. Full variable domain (outside the CDR3, taken from reference TRBV2 and TRBJ1-1): EPEVTQTPSHQVTQMGQEVILRCVPISNHLYFYWYRQILGQKVEFLVSFYNNEISEKSEIFDDQFSVERPDGSNFTLKIRSTKLEDSAMYFCASSEDEGLNTEAFFGQGTRLTVV.

The chain links TRBV5-1 to TRBJ1-1; 7 bases align to TRBD1. The CDR3 length is 16 residues. The V and J ends lost 0 bases and 4 bases, in that order; junction bases with no gene match: 9. Germline V gene lookup returns CDR1 SGHRS and CDR2 YFSETQ. CDR3 in amino acids: CASSLEQGGVGTEAFF. CDR3 DNA sequence: TGCGCCAGCAGCTTGGAGCAGGGGGGCGTGGGCACTGAAGCTTTCTTT.

The chain uses TRBV30 and TRBJ2-6; no clear D. The CDR3 length is 18 residues. Germline CDR1 is GTSNPN and CDR2 is SVGIG (reference sequence). V lost 2 bases to trimming and J lost 3 bases, with 20 bases between them. The CDR3 region is CAWSLFGIGISGANVLTF. For the CDR3, the DNA is TGTGCCTGGAGTTTGTTTGGGATTGGTATAAGTGGGGCCAACGTCCTGACTTTC.

The chain uses TRBV11-2 and TRBJ1-2; 7 nucleotides line up with TRBD1. The CDR3 runs 14 residues. CDR1 is SGHAT and CDR2 is FQNNGV in the germline V gene. Trimming took 1 base from V and 6 from J; bases not matched to a gene: 5. CDR3 DNA: TGTGCCAGCAGCTTAGGACAGGGTGTGGATGGCTACACCTTC. Its protein product is CASSLGQGVDGYTF.

V and J are TRBV11-2 and TRBJ1-6; weak D call: TRBD1 (6 bases). Per germline, CDR1 SGHAT and CDR2 FQNNGV. This CDR3 has 16 residues. V lost 3 bases and J lost 0, with 9 bases in between. The CDR3 DNA is TGTGCCAGCAGCTTCACAGGGCGCTCCTATAATTCACCCCTCCACTTT. Its translation: CASSFTGRSYNSPLHF.

A note on this clone: Other DNA sequences from this sample encode an identical CDR3 as well. The chain recombines TRBV6-5 with TRBJ2-7, with unresolved D. Germline CDR1 MNHEY, CDR2 SVGAGI. V lost 0 bases and J lost 2, with 8 bases in between. CDR3 length equals 14 residues. The CDR3 here is CASSYSPGAYEQYF. As DNA, the CDR3 is TGTGCCAGCAGTTACTCTCCAGGAGCCTACGAGCAGTACTTC.

This clone has a single count. The V and J genes are TRBV30 and TRBJ2-1; D remains unclear. CDR3 size: 14 residues. Trimming cost V 3 bases and J 8 bases, with 17 bases left between them. Per germline, CDR1 GTSNPN and CDR2 SVGIG (reference sequence). Here the CDR3 reads CAWSGQRGWDEQFF. The DNA for the CDR3 is TGTGCCTGGAGCGGTCAGCGTGGGTGGGATGAGCAGTTCTTC.

Worth noting for this clone: This CDR3 is also generated by other DNA sequences in the sample. The chain employs TRBV18 and TRBJ1-5; D is unresolved. Germline V lookup: CDR1 KGHSH, CDR2 LQKENI. The CDR3 is 15 amino acids. V lost 2 bases to trimming and J lost 3 bases, with 11 bases between them. The CDR3 reads CASSPGGSSNQPQHF. Written as DNA, the CDR3 is TGTGCCAGCTCACCAGGCGGGTCCTCCAATCAGCCCCAGCATTTT.

The CDR3 DNA sequence: TGTGCCAGAAGCCCGCAGGGGGTCCGCAATCAGCCCCAGCATTTT. It specifies CARSPQGVRNQPQHF. The chain uses TRBV5-3 and TRBJ1-5, with 7 bases fitting TRBD1. TRBV5-3 is annotated as an ORF whose role is uncertain. The V gene end was trimmed by 4 bases and the J gene end by 2 bases; junction bases not matched to a gene: 6. The CDR3 contains 15 residues.

This clone was seen once. The rearrangement joins TRBV4-1 to TRBJ2-7; tentatively, D is TRBD1 or TRBD2 (5 bases each). Trimming left V 2 bases short and J 2 bases short, with 10 bases between. Germline values: CDR1 MGHRA, CDR2 YSYEKL. The CDR3 is 14 residues long. CDR3: CASSQPGRTYEQYF. The CDR3 DNA sequence: TGCGCCAGCAGCCAACCGGGACGGACCTACGAGCAGTACTTC.

The chain recombines TRBV2 with TRBJ2-5; 8 nucleotides agree with TRBD2. The germline V gene encodes CDR1 SNHLY and CDR2 FYNNEI. The CDR3 is 13 residues long. J was trimmed by 4 bases and V by 8 bases; bases with no gene match: 6. The chain's CDR3 is CASLSGRLETQYF. In DNA, the CDR3 is TGTGCCAGCTTAAGCGGGAGATTAGAGACCCAGTACTTC.

V usage is TRBV15 and J usage is TRBJ1-1; D ambiguous. Germline V lookup: CDR1 LNHNV, CDR2 YYDKDF (reference sequence). The CDR3 is 15 residues long. Between the trimmed V and J ends, which lost 3 bases and 0 bases, there was a span of 11 bases. For the CDR3, the DNA is TGTGCCACCAGCAGGGCGGGAGGGTTGAACACTGAAGCTTTCTTT. Encoded protein: CATSRAGGLNTEAFF.

The J gene is TRBJ2-3, the V gene TRBV10-3; D is undetermined. The CDR3 is 14 residues long. V lost 3 bases and J 0 bases, leaving 7 bases between the germline ends. In germline, CDR1 is ENHRY, CDR2 SYGVKD. The CDR3: CAISDLQSTDTQYF. CDR3 bases: TGTGCCATCAGTGATCTACAGAGCACAGATACGCAGTATTTT.

The chain joins TRBV7-3 to TRBJ2-1; 12 bases map to TRBD2. V gave up 6 bases and J gave up 9 bases; unmatched junction bases: 9. Germline loops: CDR1 SGHTA, CDR2 FQGTGA. The CDR3 spans 15 residues. The CDR3 region is CASSSFPTSGGEQFF. The CDR3 DNA reads TGTGCCAGCAGTTCCTTCCCGACTAGCGGGGGTGAGCAGTTCTTC.

As to this clone: The sample has other DNA sequences that encode this CDR3 too. The chain combines TRBV5-1 with TRBJ1-1; no clear D. The germline V and J ends were trimmed by 0 bases and 8 bases, with 11 bases remaining between them. There are 13 residues in the CDR3. The germline V gene has CDR1 SGHRS and CDR2 YFSETQ. The CDR3 loop reads CASSLAGLSEAFF. The CDR3 DNA reads as TGCGCCAGCAGCTTGGCGGGTCTCTCCGAAGCTTTCTTT.